This T cell receptor beta chain comes out of a study of cytomegalovirus exposure and HLA in healthy donors. Study-level information: It was reported in a later analysis that the same platform had been used for the 120 or so validation repertoires as for the 550 to 750 first-cohort repertoires.

Sequencing was performed with immunoSEQ multiplex PCR; in TCRdb, only in-frame clones are kept and a portion is missing. This table holds about 310,000 clones, approximately 91% found once. To note about this clone: The antigen is unknown.

Study-level points and caveats: Researchers counted 164 TCR beta chains as cytomegalovirus-associated. For cytomegalovirus status, the classifier reportedly gave diagnoses with high specificity and sensitivity.

V lost 2 bases and J lost 2; bases outside the gene matches: 11. Germline values: CDR1 SGHKS, CDR2 YYEKEE (reference sequence). The length of the CDR3 is 17 residues. This receptor was identified in a man aged 25 to 45 in good health and CMV-seronegative. This chain links TRBV5-5 with TRBJ1-1; 8 bases line up with TRBD1. Sequences were obtained from PBMCs. Here the CDR3 DNA reads TGTGCCAGCAGCTTCACAAAGACGACAGGGGCCAACACTGAAGCTTTCTTT. Its protein product is CASSFTKTTGANTEAFF.